This TCR beta chain was sequenced for a study of PD-L1 blockade in urothelial cancer. The CDR3 spans 12 residues. The V end lost 1 base, the J end lost 5 bases, and 6 bases lay between the germline ends. Germline lookup yields CDR1 SGHTS and CDR2 YDEGEE. Clones were read by immunoSEQ multiplex PCR, and TCRdb kept only the in-frame ones, dropping some. The sample yields about 42,000 clones, about 80% seen once. The rearrangement joins TRBV5-8 to TRBJ1-1; no reliable D call. Sample: PBMCs, taken around atezolizumab (anti-PD-L1) treatment. The receptor's source is a man between 65 and 80 years old with urothelial cancer. Here the CDR3 reads CASSLSRTEAFF. For the CDR3, the DNA is TGTGCCAGCAGCTTGAGTCGGACTGAAGCTTTCTTT.